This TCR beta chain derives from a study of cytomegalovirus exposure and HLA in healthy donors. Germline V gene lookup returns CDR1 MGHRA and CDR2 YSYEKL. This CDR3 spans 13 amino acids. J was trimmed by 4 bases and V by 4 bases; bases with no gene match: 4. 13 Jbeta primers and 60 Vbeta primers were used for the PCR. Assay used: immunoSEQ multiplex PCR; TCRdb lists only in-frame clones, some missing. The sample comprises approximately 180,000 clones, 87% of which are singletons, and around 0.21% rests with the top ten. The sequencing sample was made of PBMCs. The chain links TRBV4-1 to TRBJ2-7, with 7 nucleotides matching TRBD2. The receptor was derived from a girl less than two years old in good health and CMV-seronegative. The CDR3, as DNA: TGCGCCAGCAGCCGGGAGGGGTGGTACGAGCAGTACTTC. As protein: CASSREGWYEQYF.